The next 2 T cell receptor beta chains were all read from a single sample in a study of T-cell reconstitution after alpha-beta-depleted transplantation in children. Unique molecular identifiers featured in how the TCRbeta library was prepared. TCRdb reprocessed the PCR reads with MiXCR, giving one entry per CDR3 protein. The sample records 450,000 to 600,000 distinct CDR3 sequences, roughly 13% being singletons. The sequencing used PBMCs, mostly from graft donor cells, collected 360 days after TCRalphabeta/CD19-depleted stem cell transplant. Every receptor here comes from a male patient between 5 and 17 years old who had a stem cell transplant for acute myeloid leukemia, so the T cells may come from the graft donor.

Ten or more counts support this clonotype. The CDR3 DNA reads as TGCGCCAGCAGTGAGTCGACCGGGGTCAGGGAAGCTTTCTTT. Its protein is CASSESTGVREAFF. This sequence joins TRBV10-2 and TRBJ1-1; D is unresolved. The CDR3 has 14 residues. Between the trimmed V and J ends, which lost 0 bases and 8 bases, there was a span of 13 bases. Germline assignment: CDR1 WSHSY and CDR2 SAAADI.

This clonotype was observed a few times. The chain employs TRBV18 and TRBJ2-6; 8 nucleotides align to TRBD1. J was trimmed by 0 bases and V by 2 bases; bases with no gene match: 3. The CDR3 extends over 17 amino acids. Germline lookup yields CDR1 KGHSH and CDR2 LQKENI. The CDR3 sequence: CASSPRDRTSGANVLTF. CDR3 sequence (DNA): TGTGCCAGCTCACCAAGGGACAGGACCTCTGGGGCCAACGTCCTGACTTTC.